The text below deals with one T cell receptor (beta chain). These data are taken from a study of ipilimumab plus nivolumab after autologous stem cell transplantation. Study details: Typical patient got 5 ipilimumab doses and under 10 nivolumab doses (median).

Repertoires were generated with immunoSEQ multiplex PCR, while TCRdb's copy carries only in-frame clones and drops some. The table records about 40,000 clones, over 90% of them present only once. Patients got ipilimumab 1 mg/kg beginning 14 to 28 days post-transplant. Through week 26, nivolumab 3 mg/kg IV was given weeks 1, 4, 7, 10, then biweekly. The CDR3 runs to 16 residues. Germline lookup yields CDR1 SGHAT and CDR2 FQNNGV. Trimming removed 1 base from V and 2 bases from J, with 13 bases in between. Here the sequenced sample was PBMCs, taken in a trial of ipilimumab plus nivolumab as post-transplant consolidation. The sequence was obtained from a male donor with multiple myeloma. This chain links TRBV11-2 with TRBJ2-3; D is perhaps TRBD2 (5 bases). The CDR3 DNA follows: TGTGCCAGCAGCTTAGGGAGGTCCCTCGCCACAGATACGCAGTATTTT. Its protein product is CASSLGRSLATDTQYF.